This record covers a single T cell receptor (beta chain). Its antigen is unknown. Researchers used 5'RACE with constant-segment primers to make TCR alpha and TCR beta cDNA libraries that carry sample barcodes and UMIs. TCRdb passed the 5' RACE reads through MiXCR, listing each CDR3 protein once. In the table there are about 140,000 distinct CDR3 sequences, more than 14% of which are singletons. The entry originates in a study of T-cell memory formation after mild COVID-19. Study conclusions and caveats: CD4+ contracting clones lay mainly in CM and EM, CD8+ ones in EMRA. Clones that contracted from day 15 to 85 were balanced CD4/CD8, while later expanders leaned CD4+. The appearance of some responding clones in pre-infection memory suggested that cross-reactive memory joined.

Sequencing was done on a sample of PBMCs or a T cell subset sorted from them (not recorded which). The clonotype originates from an adult woman who had mild COVID-19 (a few samples of this study predate the infection). Cell type and time point are not known.

CDR3 sequence: CASSLGQGSTDTQYF. Written as DNA, the CDR3 is TGCGCCAGCAGCTTGGGACAGGGGAGCACAGATACGCAGTATTTT. The chain is built from TRBV5-1 and TRBJ2-3; the match to TRBD1 covers 8 bases. Trimming took 0 bases from V and 0 from J; bases not matched to a gene: 0. Germline CDR1 is SGHRS and CDR2 is YFSETQ. There are 15 residues in the CDR3.